The 21 T cell receptor beta chains given below trace back to one sample, sequenced in a study of T cells in women clearing cervical HPV infection. Generated by immunoSEQ multiplex PCR, the TCRdb table keeps only in-frame clones and is missing some. Here the sample table reports over 30,000 clones. Specimen: blood buffy coat. These receptors came from a woman between 18 and 69 years old with a cervical HPV16 infection that either progressed to CIN3+ or cleared (not recorded which).

This CDR3 is CASKYRVTEAFF. The CDR3 DNA, read in part, is TGTGCCAGCAAGTACCGGGTCACTGAA. This chain joins TRBV12-3 or TRBV12-4 and TRBJ1-1; D unresolved. The read terminates 3 residues before the CDR3 end, so the remaining end is supplied by the germline J gene. The CDR3 consists of 12 residues. Trimming took 7 bases from V and 4 from J, leaving 10 bases between them.

In the case of this clone: The read terminates 3 residues before the CDR3 end, so the remaining end is supplied by the germline J gene. This rearrangement joins TRBV11-2 to TRBJ1-4; no reliable D call. The germline V and J ends were trimmed by 3 bases and 0 bases, with 5 bases remaining between them. This CDR3 is 14 amino acids long. Germline V CDR1 and CDR2: SGHAT, FQNNGV. The CDR3: CASSLSATNEKLFF. Partial CDR3 DNA: TGTGCCAGCAGCTTGTCTGCAACTAATGAAAAA.

On this clone: The read stops 3 residues short of the end of the CDR3; the missing end is completed from the germline J gene. The genes are TRBV5-1 and TRBJ2-1, with a possible D match to TRBD1 (5 bases). V was shortened by 0 bases and J by 9 bases, with 13 bases between the two germline ends. Germline lookup yields CDR1 SGHRS and CDR2 YFSETQ. CDR3 size: 14 residues. CDR3 DNA, as far as it was read: TGCGCCAGCAGCTTGGCTACCAGAGACAGTGAG. Translating it yields CASSLATRDSE. The complete CDR3 protein is CASSLATRDSEQFF.

Regarding this clone: Read coverage stops 3 residues before the CDR3 terminus; the germline J gene supplies the remainder. The chain employs TRBV14 and TRBJ2-1; TRBD2 aligns across 8 bases. Trimming cost V 4 bases and J 9 bases; bases outside gene matches: 11. The V gene's germline CDR1 is SGHDN and CDR2 FVKESK. CDR3 length: 15 residues. The covered CDR3 bases are TGTGCCAGCAGCCCAAGACTCTTCGGGGGGGCTGAG. It codes for CASSPRLFGGAE. The entire CDR3 protein reads CASSPRLFGGAEQFF.

Of note for this clone: The read halts 3 residues ahead of the CDR3 end, with the missing end drawn from the germline J gene. The V and J genes are TRBV20-1 and TRBJ2-7, with 7 positions matching TRBD2. Trimming at V came to 6 bases and at J to 5 bases, leaving 16 bases not matched to a gene. This CDR3 has 15 amino acids. The germline V gene has CDR1 DFQATT and CDR2 SNEGSKA (reference sequence). The CDR3: CSADSGLADFNEQYF. The CDR3 DNA, read in part, is TGCAGTGCCGATAGCGGGCTAGCGGACTTTAACGAG.

Of note for this clone: The missing CDR3 end, 3 residues past where the read stops, is filled in from the germline J gene. The chain employs TRBV5-5 and TRBJ2-7; 9 bases fit TRBD2. CDR1 is SGHKS, CDR2 YYEKEE, per germline (reference sequence). This CDR3 region has 15 residues. The V gene end was trimmed by 0 bases and the J gene end by 3 bases; junction bases not matched to a gene: 4. This CDR3 reads CASSLEATSGYEQYF. CDR3 DNA, as far as it was read: TGTGCCAGCAGCTTGGAGGCGACTAGCGGCTACGAG. The full variable domain, in which reference TRBV5-5 and TRBJ2-7 provide the parts outside the CDR3, is DAGVTQSPTHLIKTRGQQVTLRCSPISGHKSVSWYQQVLGQGPQFIFQYYEKEERGRGNFPDRFSARQFPNYSSELNVNALLLGDSALYLCASSLEATSGYEQYFGPGTRLTVT.

Concerning this clone: The CDR3 end is not reached by the read, which stops 3 residues before it; the germline J gene fills it in. V and J are TRBV5-1 and TRBJ2-1; unclear D gene. Trimming cost V 2 bases and J 8 bases, with 14 bases left between them. Per germline, CDR1 SGHRS and CDR2 YFSETQ. This CDR3 contains 14 residues. CDR3 DNA (partial): TGCGCCAGCAGCTTTAGTACAGATTCGCATGAG. Translated, it gives CASSFSTDSHE. From start to end, the CDR3 is CASSFSTDSHEQFF.

On this clone itself: The read finishes 3 residues shy of the CDR3 end, and the germline J gene is used to complete it. This chain connects TRBV19 to TRBJ2-4, with unresolved D. Germline CDR1 reads LNHDA; CDR2 reads SQIVND (reference sequence). This CDR3 region has 12 residues. CDR3: CASSTILYGQYF. The CDR3 bases that were read are TGTGCCAGTAGTACAATCCTATATGGT.

For this clone: The read gets to within 3 residues of the CDR3 end, and the germline J gene fills in the rest. Other nucleotide sequences from this sample produce the same CDR3. The chain is built from TRBV20-1 and TRBJ2-3, with D unresolved. The CDR3 extends over 14 amino acids. Germline CDR1 DFQATT, CDR2 SNEGSKA (reference sequence). CDR3 loop: CSASQTDSNQPQYF. Partial CDR3 DNA: TGCAGTGCTAGTCAGACTGATAGCAATCAGCCG.

CDR3 bases read: TGTGCCTCCCAGTTATTTCCCAATGAAAAA. Protein product: CASQLFPNEK. The whole CDR3 region reads CASQLFPNEKLFF. This rearrangement joins TRBV30 to TRBJ1-4; D is undetermined. The CDR3 end falls 3 residues outside the read, so it is completed with the germline J gene. V lost 7 bases, J lost 5 bases, and 14 bases lay in between. Germline lookup yields CDR1 GTSNPN and CDR2 SVGIG (reference sequence). The CDR3 length is 13 residues.

About this clone itself: The CDR3 end falls 3 residues outside the read, so it is completed with the germline J gene. The chain employs TRBV30 and TRBJ1-5, with TRBD1 identical over 7 bases. Germline assignment: CDR1 GTSNPN and CDR2 SVGIG (reference sequence). This CDR3 comprises 15 residues. V dropped 5 bases and J dropped 2; count of bases not matched to a gene: 9. The sequenced CDR3 bases are TGTGCCTGGGCACTAGGGGGCGGGGGCAATCAGCCC. Translation: CAWALGGGGNQP. The whole CDR3 is CAWALGGGGNQPQHF.

As to this clone: The read halts 3 residues ahead of the CDR3 end, with the missing end drawn from the germline J gene. The chain combines TRBV28 with TRBJ2-3; TRBD1 matches at 10 bases. V shed 1 base, J shed 2 bases, and the junction held 12 bases outside the gene matches. The CDR3 runs to 19 residues. The germline V gene encodes CDR1 MDHEN and CDR2 SYDVKM. This CDR3 reads CASSLLGRGQGEDTDTQYF. The covered CDR3 bases are TGTGCCAGCAGTTTATTGGGCCGTGGACAGGGGGAAGACACAGATACG.

This clone counts as medium-sized by frequency. The read terminates 3 residues ahead of where the CDR3 ends, so the germline J gene completes it. V usage is TRBV20-1 and J usage is TRBJ2-1; 8 bases fit TRBD1. Germline CDR1 reads DFQATT; CDR2 reads SNEGSKA (reference sequence). There are 14 residues in the CDR3. The V and J ends lost 4 bases and 9 bases, in that order; junction bases with no gene match: 11. This CDR3 is CSAKKGQDNGEQFF. Incomplete CDR3 DNA: TGCAGTGCTAAAAAGGGACAGGACAATGGTGAG.

To note about this clone: Read coverage stops 3 residues before the CDR3 terminus; the germline J gene supplies the remainder. This chain uses TRBV6-1 with TRBJ1-6, with D unclear. Germline lookup yields CDR1 MNHNS and CDR2 SASEGT. CDR3 length: 14 amino acids. Trimming left V 2 bases short and J 9 bases short, with 11 bases between. CDR3 region: CASSELGRSSPLHF. CDR3 bases read: TGTGCCAGCAGTGAACTGGGCAGGTCTTCACCC.

On this clone: The read stops 3 residues short of the end of the CDR3; the missing end is completed from the germline J gene. This chain joins TRBV12-3 or TRBV12-4 and TRBJ1-5; a possible D gene is TRBD1 (5 bases). CDR3 size: 15 residues. V shed 5 bases and J shed 0 bases, with 11 bases lying between them. The CDR3: CASSPTVGSNQPQHF. The sequenced part of the CDR3 DNA is TGTGCCAGCAGTCCGACAGTAGGTAGCAATCAGCCC.

Points on this clone: The read terminates 3 residues ahead of where the CDR3 ends, so the germline J gene completes it. The rearrangement uses TRBV4-1 and TRBJ2-4; 12 bases align to TRBD2. V shed 0 bases and J 8 bases; nucleotides not matched to a gene: 5. The CDR3 spans 16 residues. Germline CDR1 reads MGHRA; CDR2 reads YSYEKL. CDR3 bases read: TGCGCCAGCAGCCAAGAAGCTAGCGGGAGGGCCGACATT. As protein: CASSQEASGRADI. The complete CDR3 sequence is CASSQEASGRADIQYF.

Remarks on this clone: The CDR3 goes on 3 residues after the read ends, and that part is filled in from the germline J gene. The chain joins TRBV3-1 (or the pseudogene TRBV3-2) to TRBJ2-3; unclear D gene. The CDR3 covers 14 residues. The ends were cut back, 3 bases at V and 6 bases at J, with 13 bases in the middle. Germline lookup yields CDR1 LGHDT and CDR2 YNNKEL (reference sequence). This CDR3 reads CASSHATRSDTQYF. The part of the CDR3 DNA that was read is TGTGCCAGCAGCCATGCAACAAGATCCGATACG.

For this clone: Read data end 3 residues before the CDR3 end; the end is taken from the germline J gene. The chain couples TRBV29-1 to TRBJ1-5, with 7 bases matching TRBD1. This CDR3 has 14 residues. Germline V gene sequence: CDR1 SQVTM, CDR2 ANQGSEA. The trim removed 6 bases at V and 5 bases at J, leaving 10 bases unmatched. Incomplete CDR3 DNA: TGCAGCGTCGAGGGGGCTTATGGGGATCAGCCC. As protein: CSVEGAYGDQP. The CDR3 in its entirety is CSVEGAYGDQPQHF. Supplemented by reference TRBV29-1 and TRBJ1-5, the full variable domain reads SAVISQKPSRDICQRGTSLTIQCQVDSQVTMMFWYRQQPGQSLTLIATANQGSEATYESGFVIDKFPISRPNLTFSTLTVSNMSPEDSSIYLCSVEGAYGDQPQHFGDGTRLSIL.

In regard to this clone: The read ends 3 residues before the CDR3 terminus; that terminus is restored from the germline J gene. The chain joins TRBV11-2 to TRBJ2-1; possible D gene TRBD2, 5 bases. The germline V gene encodes CDR1 SGHAT and CDR2 FQNNGV. CDR3 length: 11 residues. V lost 4 bases and J 7 bases, leaving 5 bases between the germline ends. The part of the CDR3 DNA that was read is TGTGCCAGCAGCTCGGGGAATGAG. It translates to CASSSGNE. The whole CDR3 region reads CASSSGNEQFF. The full variable domain, its missing parts supplied by reference TRBV11-2 and TRBJ2-1, is EAGVAQSPRYKIIEKRQSVAFWCNPISGHATLYWYQQILGQGPKLLIQFQNNGVVDDSQLPKDRFSAERLKGVDSTLKIQPAKLEDSAVYLCASSSGNEQFFGPGTRLTVL.

Of note for this clone: The read terminates 3 residues before the CDR3 end, so the remaining end is supplied by the germline J gene. The V call is TRBV20-1, the J call TRBJ2-1, with TRBD2 as a possible D gene (6 bases). The CDR3 totals 12 residues. V lost 6 bases and J 7 bases, leaving 13 bases between the germline ends. Germline assignment: CDR1 DFQATT and CDR2 SNEGSKA (reference sequence). The CDR3 reads CSAEGLGNEQFF. The sequenced CDR3 bases are TGCAGTGCCGAGGGACTGGGGAATGAG.

A word on this clone: The read comes to an end 3 residues before the CDR3 does, leaving the germline J gene to fill in the end. This chain links TRBV19 with TRBJ1-1; perhaps TRBD1 as D (5 bases). Germline-derived CDR1 and CDR2 are LNHDA and SQIVND (reference sequence). The CDR3 has 13 residues. The V end was cut by 5 bases, the J end by 4 bases, with 11 bases between. CDR3 DNA, as far as it was read: TGTGCCAGTAGTGTAAGTGGGGCCACTGAA. This encodes CASSVSGATE. The whole CDR3 protein reads CASSVSGATEAFF.